These T cell receptor beta chains were read from a single sample in a study of T cells in tuberculosis. TCRdb keeps only in-frame clones here, not all; method: immunoSEQ multiplex PCR. This table has about 34,000 clones, roughly 93% appearing once. The source material was PBMCs, sampled at tuberculosis diagnosis. The receptors here all came from an adult with tuberculosis. Both conserved end residues are part of each CDR3. The D gene is left open where the match is weak. Expanded clones get a size class; other rows say once, few or many, or leave the size out.

clone size: NA
J gene: TRBJ2-1
V gene: TRBV28
D gene: TRBD2
CDR3 protein: CASSLSPWTSGQYNEQFF
CDR3 DNA: TGTGCCAGCAGTTTATCACCCTGGACTAGCGGGCAATACAATGAGCAGTTCTTC

clone size: NA
J gene: TRBJ1-6
V gene: TRBV12-5
D gene: TRBD1
CDR3 protein: CASANDRESPLHF
CDR3 DNA: TGTGCTAGTGCCAACGACAGGGAATCACCCCTCCACTTT

clone size: NA
J gene: TRBJ2-5
V gene: TRBV7-9
D gene: NA
CDR3 protein: CASSQNPQETQYF
CDR3 DNA: TGTGCCAGCAGCCAGAACCCCCAAGAGACCCAGTACTTC

clone size: NA
J gene: TRBJ2-1
V gene: TRBV27
D gene: TRBD2
CDR3 protein: CASSSSITGLAGVFEQFF
CDR3 DNA: TGTGCCAGCAGTTCCTCCATAACGGGACTAGCGGGAGTTTTTGAGCAGTTCTTC

clone size: NA
J gene: TRBJ2-1
V gene: TRBV5-1
D gene: TRBD2
CDR3 protein: CASSPSGDAYNEQFF
CDR3 DNA: TGCGCCAGCAGTCCTAGCGGGGATGCCTACAATGAGCAGTTCTTC

clone size: NA
J gene: TRBJ2-1
V gene: TRBV6-1
D gene: NA
CDR3 protein: CASSEPLAAYNEQFF
CDR3 DNA: TGTGCCAGCAGTGAACCACTAGCCGCCTACAATGAGCAGTTCTTC

clone size: NA
J gene: TRBJ2-1
V gene: TRBV29-1
D gene: TRBD1
CDR3 protein: CSVDTGAEQFF
CDR3 DNA: TGCAGCGTTGATACAGGGGCTGAGCAGTTCTTC

clone size: NA
J gene: TRBJ1-1
V gene: TRBV5-1
D gene: NA
CDR3 protein: CASSPDRQNTEAFF
CDR3 DNA: TGCGCCAGCAGCCCCGACCGACAGAACACTGAAGCTTTCTTT

clone size: NA
J gene: TRBJ2-1
V gene: TRBV6-5
D gene: TRBD2
CDR3 protein: CASRNGLAGVVQFF
CDR3 DNA: TGTGCCAGCAGGAACGGACTAGCGGGAGTTGTGCAGTTCTTC

clone size: NA
J gene: TRBJ2-2
V gene: TRBV5-1
D gene: NA
CDR3 protein: CASRDSLNTGELFF
CDR3 DNA: TGCGCCAGCAGGGATAGCCTTAACACCGGGGAGCTGTTTTTT

clone size: NA
J gene: TRBJ1-2
V gene: TRBV29-1
D gene: NA
CDR3 protein: CSVEDSLYGYTF
CDR3 DNA: TGCAGCGTTGAAGACAGTCTCTATGGCTACACCTTC

clone size: NA
J gene: TRBJ2-1
V gene: TRBV27
D gene: NA
CDR3 protein: CASSPIRDTHNEQFF
CDR3 DNA: TGTGCCAGCAGTCCAATCCGGGACACCCACAATGAGCAGTTCTTC

clone size: once
J gene: TRBJ2-4
V gene: TRBV27
D gene: TRBD1
CDR3 protein: CASSLSGQGDIQYF
CDR3 DNA: TGTGCCAGCAGTTTATCGGGACAGGGTGACATTCAGTACTTC

clone size: NA
J gene: TRBJ1-1
V gene: TRBV10-1
D gene: NA
CDR3 protein: CASSESPGSRTEAFF
CDR3 DNA: TGCGCCAGCAGTGAGTCCCCGGGGTCACGAACTGAAGCTTTCTTT

clone size: NA
J gene: TRBJ1-3
V gene: TRBV30
D gene: NA
CDR3 protein: CAIEPGEGNTIYF
CDR3 DNA: TGTGCGATAGAGCCGGGGGAGGGAAACACCATATATTTT

clone size: NA
J gene: TRBJ2-7
V gene: TRBV19
D gene: NA
CDR3 protein: CASSIGGILGIYEQYF
CDR3 DNA: TGTGCCAGTAGTATCGGAGGGATTCTTGGTATTTACGAGCAGTACTTC

clone size: NA
J gene: TRBJ2-7
V gene: TRBV2
D gene: NA
CDR3 protein: CASSTPGQIYEQYF
CDR3 DNA: TGTGCCAGCAGTACTCCGGGACAAATCTACGAGCAGTACTTC

clone size: NA
J gene: TRBJ1-2
V gene: TRBV5-6
D gene: NA
CDR3 protein: CASKSTDYGYTF
CDR3 DNA: TGTGCCAGCAAATCCACGGACTATGGCTACACCTTC

clone size: once
J gene: TRBJ2-7
V gene: TRBV14
D gene: TRBD1
CDR3 protein: CASSQIRPGIGTGVNSYEQYF
CDR3 DNA: TGTGCCAGCAGCCAAATTAGGCCCGGGATTGGGACAGGGGTAAACTCCTACGAGCAGTACTTC

clone size: NA
J gene: TRBJ2-1
V gene: TRBV4-1
D gene: TRBD2
CDR3 protein: CASSQGGYGLEQFF
CDR3 DNA: TGCGCCAGCAGCCAGGGGGGGTACGGCCTGGAGCAGTTCTTC

clone size: NA
J gene: TRBJ1-1
V gene: TRBV27
D gene: NA
CDR3 protein: CASSFTRSGTEAFF
CDR3 DNA: TGTGCCAGCAGTTTCACCAGGTCAGGGACTGAAGCTTTCTTT

clone size: NA
J gene: TRBJ2-7
V gene: TRBV21-1
D gene: NA
CDR3 protein: CARRRGMNEQYF
CDR3 DNA: TGTGCCCGAAGGCGGGGGATGAACGAGCAGTACTTC

clone size: NA
J gene: TRBJ2-7
V gene: TRBV11-2
D gene: NA
CDR3 protein: CASSLTAGNGGPSYEQYF
CDR3 DNA: TGTGCCAGCAGCTTAACGGCAGGGAACGGGGGGCCCTCCTACGAGCAGTACTTC

clone size: NA
J gene: TRBJ2-7
V gene: TRBV5-4
D gene: NA
CDR3 protein: CASSFYGGSSYEQYF
CDR3 DNA: TGTGCCAGCAGCTTTTACGGAGGAAGCTCCTACGAGCAGTACTTC

clone size: NA
J gene: TRBJ2-1
V gene: TRBV2
D gene: TRBD1
CDR3 protein: CASRTLRMKDRGTYNEQFF
CDR3 DNA: TGTGCCAGCAGGACACTGAGGATGAAGGACAGGGGAACCTACAATGAGCAGTTCTTC

clone size: NA
J gene: TRBJ1-2
V gene: TRBV5-4
D gene: NA
CDR3 protein: CASSLDQRDGYTF
CDR3 DNA: TGTGCCAGCAGCTTGGACCAGAGGGATGGCTACACCTTC

clone size: NA
J gene: TRBJ2-3
V gene: TRBV7-9
D gene: TRBD2
CDR3 protein: CASSLTKELAVDTQYF
CDR3 DNA: TGTGCCAGCAGCCTTACAAAAGAACTAGCGGTTGATACGCAGTATTTT

clone size: NA
J gene: TRBJ2-2
V gene: TRBV7-9
D gene: TRBD1
CDR3 protein: CASAQGAGTGELFF
CDR3 DNA: TGTGCCAGCGCGCAGGGGGCTGGCACCGGGGAGCTGTTTTTT

clone size: few
J gene: TRBJ1-5
V gene: TRBV6-6
D gene: NA
CDR3 protein: CASSSGRVGNQPQHF
CDR3 DNA: TGTGCCAGCAGTTCCGGGAGGGTTGGCAATCAGCCCCAGCATTTT

clone size: NA
J gene: TRBJ1-1
V gene: TRBV19
D gene: NA
CDR3 protein: CASSIDPEGAAFF
CDR3 DNA: TGTGCCAGTAGTATAGATCCGGAGGGCGCAGCTTTCTTT

clone size: NA
J gene: TRBJ2-7
V gene: TRBV11-1
D gene: TRBD1
CDR3 protein: CASSLAGTGRGEQYF
CDR3 DNA: TGTGCCAGCAGCTTAGCCGGGACAGGGCGGGGAGAGCAGTACTTC

clone size: NA
J gene: TRBJ2-7
V gene: TRBV28
D gene: NA
CDR3 protein: CASSFEGEGRNEQYF
CDR3 DNA: TGTGCCAGCAGTTTCGAGGGGGAGGGCCGCAACGAGCAGTACTTC

clone size: NA
J gene: TRBJ2-7
V gene: TRBV19
D gene: TRBD2
CDR3 protein: CASSFGTSGSISYEQYF
CDR3 DNA: TGTGCCAGTAGTTTTGGGACTAGCGGGAGTATCTCCTACGAGCAGTACTTC

clone size: NA
J gene: TRBJ2-5
V gene: TRBV2
D gene: TRBD2
CDR3 protein: CASRLAGRQETQYF
CDR3 DNA: TGTGCCAGCAGACTAGCGGGGAGACAAGAGACCCAGTACTTC

clone size: NA
J gene: TRBJ2-1
V gene: TRBV27
D gene: NA
CDR3 protein: CASSRGFPSYNEQFF
CDR3 DNA: TGTGCCAGCAGTAGGGGGTTCCCCTCCTACAATGAGCAGTTCTTC

clone size: NA
J gene: TRBJ2-5
V gene: TRBV10-2
D gene: TRBD1
CDR3 protein: CASSPGQGVEGHQETQYF
CDR3 DNA: TGCGCCAGTTCCCCGGGACAGGGTGTGGAGGGGCACCAAGAGACCCAGTACTTC

clone size: NA
J gene: TRBJ2-1
V gene: TRBV13
D gene: NA
CDR3 protein: CASSSDQGRREQFF
CDR3 DNA: TGTGCCAGCAGCTCTGACCAGGGGCGGAGAGAGCAGTTCTTC

clone size: NA
J gene: TRBJ1-1
V gene: TRBV5-6
D gene: NA
CDR3 protein: CASSSFQIYLIRGTEAFF
CDR3 DNA: TGTGCCAGCAGCTCATTCCAAATTTACCTTATACGGGGAACTGAAGCTTTCTTT

clone size: NA
J gene: TRBJ2-2
V gene: TRBV13
D gene: TRBD2
CDR3 protein: CASSSGGSGRSAGELFF
CDR3 DNA: TGTGCCAGCAGCTCCGGGGGTAGCGGGAGGTCCGCCGGGGAGCTGTTTTTT

clone size: once
J gene: TRBJ2-2
V gene: TRBV19
D gene: TRBD1
CDR3 protein: CASSRTGAGELFF
CDR3 DNA: TGTGCCAGTAGTAGAACAGGGGCCGGGGAGCTGTTTTTT

clone size: NA
J gene: TRBJ2-7
V gene: TRBV2
D gene: TRBD1
CDR3 protein: CASSGNRGPEQYF
CDR3 DNA: TGTGCCAGCAGTGGCAACAGGGGGCCCGAGCAGTACTTC

clone size: once
J gene: TRBJ2-1
V gene: TRBV6-5
D gene: TRBD1
CDR3 protein: CASSYDGTVYNEQFF
CDR3 DNA: TGTGCCAGCAGTTACGACGGGACAGTCTACAATGAGCAGTTCTTC

clone size: once
J gene: TRBJ1-6
V gene: TRBV5-1
D gene: TRBD1
CDR3 protein: CASSLGTGVVNSPLHF
CDR3 DNA: TGCGCCAGCAGCTTGGGGACAGGGGTCGTTAATTCACCCCTCCACTTT

clone size: NA
J gene: TRBJ2-3
V gene: TRBV5-4
D gene: NA
CDR3 protein: CASFRDKGTDTQYF
CDR3 DNA: TGTGCCAGTTTCCGGGACAAGGGCACAGATACGCAGTATTTT

clone size: NA
J gene: TRBJ1-3
V gene: TRBV19
D gene: TRBD1
CDR3 protein: CASQPPGTGIHGNTIYF
CDR3 DNA: TGTGCCAGTCAACCGCCCGGGACAGGGATACACGGAAACACCATATATTTT

clone size: NA
J gene: TRBJ1-5
V gene: TRBV18
D gene: NA
CDR3 protein: CASSPGARDQPQHF
CDR3 DNA: TGTGCCAGCTCACCAGGGGCACGAGATCAGCCCCAGCATTTT